The rows below give T cell receptor beta chains drawn from one sample of a study of T cells in Graves' hyperthyroidism and ophthalmopathy. TCRdb independently ran MiXCR on the multiplex PCR reads; one entry per CDR3 protein. The sample has about 300,000 distinct CDR3 sequences; approximately 18% are singletons. The sample was blood. The receptors were sampled from a man between 50 and 59 years old with Graves' ophthalmopathy. Both conserved end residues are part of each CDR3. D genes are given only for firm matches. Clone size is not always given. Where it is, it says once, few, many or a class for expanded clones.

v_call	d_call	j_call	cdr3_length	clone_size	cdr3_nt	cdr3_aa
TRBV4-1	.	TRBJ1-3	17	few	TGCGCCAGCAGCCAAGATATTTCGGGACAAGCTACGTACACCATATATTTT	CASSQDISGQATYTIYF
TRBV15	TRBD2	TRBJ2-1	17	.	TGTGCCACCAGCAGAGGATGGGTGGGGCGGCTAGCGGGCGAGCAGTTCTTC	CATSRGWVGRLAGEQFF
TRBV20-1	.	TRBJ2-2	14	.	TGCAGTGCTAGAGTTCTTAAGAACACCGGGGAGCTGTTTTTT	CSARVLKNTGELFF
TRBV24-1	.	TRBJ2-2	14	once	TGTGCCACCGGAACAGGGATTAACACCGGGGAGCTGTTTTTT	CATGTGINTGELFF
TRBV30	.	TRBJ2-2	12	many	TGTGCCTGGAATTCCGACACCGGGGAGCTGTTTTTT	CAWNSDTGELFF
TRBV2	.	TRBJ1-1	14	many	TGTGCCAGCAGTGACAGGGTCGCGGGGACTGAAGCTTTCTTT	CASSDRVAGTEAFF
TRBV27	.	TRBJ1-2	16	.	TGTGCCAGCAGTTTATCGATATGGCCAACAGGGAGCGGCTACACCTTC	CASSLSIWPTGSGYTF
TRBV6-2/TRBV6-3	.	TRBJ2-5	16	.	TGTGCCAGCAGTTACTCGAGTGGGGGTACTTCAGAGACCCAGTACTTC	CASSYSSGGTSETQYF
TRBV4-1	.	TRBJ2-7	15	.	TGCGCCAGCAGCCAAGAAGGGGCTAGCTCCTACGAGCAGTACTTC	CASSQEGASSYEQYF
TRBV30	.	TRBJ1-1	13	few	TGTGCCTGGCAATTGTTTGGTGACACTGAAGCTTTCTTT	CAWQLFGDTEAFF
TRBV7-2	.	TRBJ2-5	12	many	TGTGCCAGCAGCTGGACAGAAGAGACCCAGTACTTC	CASSWTEETQYF
TRBV28	.	TRBJ1-3	15	many	TGTGCCAGCAGCCGCTCCACGGGCTCTGGAAACACCATATATTTT	CASSRSTGSGNTIYF
TRBV12-3/TRBV12-4	.	TRBJ2-7	13	many	TGTGCCAGCAGTGCGGGACATCCGTACGAGCAGTACTTC	CASSAGHPYEQYF
TRBV11-2	.	TRBJ2-1	15	many	TGTGCCAGCAGCTTAGAGTGGAGCTCCTACAATGAGCAGTTCTTC	CASSLEWSSYNEQFF
TRBV7-3	TRBD2	TRBJ2-7	14	many	TGTGCCAGCAGCAGAGACGGGGGGACCCGCGAGCAGTACTTC	CASSRDGGTREQYF
TRBV9	TRBD2	TRBJ2-3	15	.	TGTGCCAGCAGCGGTAGCGGGACCTACACAGATACGCAGTATTTT	CASSGSGTYTDTQYF
TRBV27	TRBD1	TRBJ1-1	15	few	TGTGCCAGCAGTTTAGCGGGACAGGGGCACACTGAAGCTTTCTTT	CASSLAGQGHTEAFF
TRBV12-3/TRBV12-4	.	TRBJ2-5	14	few	TGTGCCAGCAGCATGACAGCGCCGGGGTCGGTCCAGTACTTC	CASSMTAPGSVQYF
TRBV24-1	TRBD2	TRBJ2-3	16	few	TGTGCCACCAGTGAACCCAGCGGGACCTACACAGATACGCAGTATTTT	CATSEPSGTYTDTQYF
TRBV3-1	TRBD2	TRBJ2-7	15	.	TGTGCCAGCAGCCAGGGGACTAATCCTCTTTACGAGCAGTACTTC	CASSQGTNPLYEQYF
TRBV11-2	.	TRBJ2-2	13	.	TGTGCCAGCAGCTCACAGGCGTCCGGGGAGCTGTTTTTT	CASSSQASGELFF
TRBV30	TRBD1	TRBJ1-5	14	many	TGTGCCTGGAGTTTAGGGGACAGTAATCAGCCCCAGCATTTT	CAWSLGDSNQPQHF
TRBV6-1	TRBD2	TRBJ2-3	16	few	TGTGCCAGCAGTGAAGGGGGCGGGAGAAGGACAGATACGCAGTATTTT	CASSEGGGRRTDTQYF
TRBV24-1	.	TRBJ2-5	15	.	TGTGCCACCAGTGATCCCTCGACCTTTTCGGAGACCCAGTACTTC	CATSDPSTFSETQYF
TRBV24-1	.	TRBJ1-4	16	few	TGTGCCACCAGTGATTCTACCGGGACAAAGGGGGAAAAACTGTTTTTT	CATSDSTGTKGEKLFF
TRBV6-1	TRBD2	TRBJ2-1	16	.	TGTGCCAGCAGTGTAATACTAGCGGGAGTCCTCAATGAGCAGTTCTTC	CASSVILAGVLNEQFF
TRBV6-1	.	TRBJ2-2	14	few	TGTGCCAGCGCGAGTAGTCCCAACACCGGGGAGCTGTTTTTT	CASASSPNTGELFF
TRBV5-5	.	TRBJ1-1	16	few	TGTGCCAGCAGTTCAACAGGGACATCACGGAACACTGAAGCTTTCTTT	CASSSTGTSRNTEAFF
TRBV29-1	TRBD1	TRBJ1-4	15	.	TGCAGCGTTGAAGACGGGACAGGTGTATTCGAAAAACTGTTTTTT	CSVEDGTGVFEKLFF
TRBV9	.	TRBJ2-1	16	few	TGTGCCAGCAGCGTAGTCGGCGCCCGCTCCTACAATGAGCAGTTCTTC	CASSVVGARSYNEQFF
TRBV11-3	TRBD2	TRBJ2-5	14	many	TGTGCCAGCAGCCCCAGGGAGGGAGCGGAGACCCAGTACTTC	CASSPREGAETQYF